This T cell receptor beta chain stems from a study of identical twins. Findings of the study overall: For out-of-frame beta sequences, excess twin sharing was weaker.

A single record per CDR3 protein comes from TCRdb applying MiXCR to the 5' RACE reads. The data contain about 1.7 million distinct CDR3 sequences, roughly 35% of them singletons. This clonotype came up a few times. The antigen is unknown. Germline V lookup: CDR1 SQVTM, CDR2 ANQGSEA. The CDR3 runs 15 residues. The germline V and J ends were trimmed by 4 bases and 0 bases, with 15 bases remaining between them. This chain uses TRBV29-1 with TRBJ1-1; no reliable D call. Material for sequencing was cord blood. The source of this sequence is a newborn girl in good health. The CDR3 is CSVVSEIGLNTEAFF. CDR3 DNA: TGCAGCGTTGTGTCCGAAATCGGGCTGAACACTGAAGCTTTCTTT.